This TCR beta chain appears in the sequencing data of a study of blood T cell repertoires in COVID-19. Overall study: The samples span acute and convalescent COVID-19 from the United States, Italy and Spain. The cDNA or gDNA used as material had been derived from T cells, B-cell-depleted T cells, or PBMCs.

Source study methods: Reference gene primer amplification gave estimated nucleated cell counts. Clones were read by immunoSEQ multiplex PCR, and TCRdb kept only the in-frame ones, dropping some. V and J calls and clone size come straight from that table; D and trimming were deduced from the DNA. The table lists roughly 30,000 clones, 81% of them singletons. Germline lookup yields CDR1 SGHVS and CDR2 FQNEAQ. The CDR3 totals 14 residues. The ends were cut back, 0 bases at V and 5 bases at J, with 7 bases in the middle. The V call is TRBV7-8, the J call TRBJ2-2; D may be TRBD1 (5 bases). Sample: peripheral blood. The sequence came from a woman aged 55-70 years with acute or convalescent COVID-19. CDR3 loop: CASSLAGATGELFF. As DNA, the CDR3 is TGTGCCAGCAGCTTAGCTGGGGCTACCGGGGAGCTGTTTTTT.